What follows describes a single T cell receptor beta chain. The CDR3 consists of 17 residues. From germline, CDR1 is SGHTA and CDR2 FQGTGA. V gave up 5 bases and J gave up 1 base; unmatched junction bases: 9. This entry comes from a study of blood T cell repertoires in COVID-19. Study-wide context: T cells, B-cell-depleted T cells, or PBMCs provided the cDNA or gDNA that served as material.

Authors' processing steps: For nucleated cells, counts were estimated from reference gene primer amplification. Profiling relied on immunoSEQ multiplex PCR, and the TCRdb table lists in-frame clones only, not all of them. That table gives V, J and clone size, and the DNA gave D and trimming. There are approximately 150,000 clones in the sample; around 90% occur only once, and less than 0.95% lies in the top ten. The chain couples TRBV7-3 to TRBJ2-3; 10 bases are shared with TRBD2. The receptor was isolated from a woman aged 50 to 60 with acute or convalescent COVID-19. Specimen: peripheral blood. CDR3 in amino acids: CASSPGLAGGGTDTQYF. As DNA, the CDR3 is TGTGCCAGCAGCCCGGGATTAGCGGGGGGTGGCACAGATACGCAGTATTTT.